Listed here are 18 T cell receptor beta chains from one sample, sequenced in a study of T cells after yellow fever vaccination. In TCRdb, the 5' RACE reads were re-called with MiXCR into one record per CDR3 protein. The repertoire holds around 340,000 distinct CDR3 sequences, with approximately 12% as singletons. The sequencing here drew on CD4+ T cells sorted from PBMCs, taken 15 days after the yellow fever booster vaccination. These receptors originate from a man younger than 30 who received the YFV17D yellow fever vaccine.

This clonotype has at least ten counts. The chain links TRBV4-1 to TRBJ1-2; D ambiguous. Deletions cut 1 base from V and 8 bases from J, with 26 bases between. CDR3 length equals 18 residues. Germline V gene sequence: CDR1 MGHRA, CDR2 YSYEKL. CDR3 sequence reads: CASSQALPSRTRLEGYTF. For the CDR3, the DNA is TGCGCCAGCAGCCAAGCCCTGCCATCGCGGACCCGATTAGAAGGCTACACCTTC.

The chain combines TRBV7-2 with TRBJ2-3; 14 nucleotides agree with TRBD2. Germline V gene data show CDR1 as SGHTA and CDR2 as FQGNSA. This CDR3 is built from 20 residues. V shed 0 bases, J shed 4 bases, and the junction held 12 bases outside the gene matches. CDR3 in DNA: TGTGCCAGCAGCTTAGCAGTCGGACTAGCGGGGGGTAATGGTGCAGATACGCAGTATTTT. This gives the protein CASSLAVGLAGGNGADTQYF. Based on the CDR3 plus reference TRBV7-2 and TRBJ2-3, the full variable domain is GAGVSQSPSNKVTEKGKDVELRCDPISGHTALYWYRQSLGQGLEFLIYFQGNSAPDKSGLPSDRFSAERTGGSVSTLTIQRTQQEDSAVYLCASSLAVGLAGGNGADTQYFGPGTRLTVL.

V gene TRBV20-1 combines with J gene TRBJ2-5; tentatively, D is TRBD1 (5 bases). The CDR3 consists of 13 residues. CDR1 and CDR2 (germline): DFQATT, SNEGSKA (reference sequence). V was pared by 6 bases and J by 4 bases, with 15 bases between. CDR3 nucleotide sequence: TGCAGTGCCAAGGGGCGGTTGGGAGAGACCCAGTACTTC. It translates to CSAKGRLGETQYF.

This chain uses TRBV19 with TRBJ1-5; perhaps TRBD1 as D (6 bases). The CDR3 length is 16 residues. V dropped 6 bases and J dropped 1 base, with 16 bases sitting between them. Germline V gene lookup returns CDR1 LNHDA and CDR2 SQIVND (reference sequence). This CDR3 reads CASRNDHGQSNQPQHF. DNA of the CDR3: TGTGCCAGTAGGAACGACCATGGACAGAGCAATCAGCCCCAGCATTTT.

The rearrangement joins TRBV5-6 to TRBJ1-2, with 7 bases matching TRBD1. The CDR3 has 13 residues. After removal of 4 bases from V and 8 bases from J, the junction contained 8 bases not matched to a gene. Germline values: CDR1 SGHDT, CDR2 YYEEEE. For the CDR3, the DNA is TGTGCCAGCAGCAGAACCCCAGGGGGAGGCTACACCTTC. Translating gives CASSRTPGGGYTF. The complete variable domain, with remaining parts taken from reference TRBV5-6 and TRBJ1-2, reads DAGVTQSPTHLIKTRGQQVTLRCSPKSGHDTVSWYQQALGQGPQFIFQYYEEEERQRGNFPDRFSGHQFPNYSSELNVNALLLGDSALYLCASSRTPGGGYTFGSGTRLTVV.

This clonotype was seen a few times. The rearrangement uses TRBV28 and TRBJ2-1; 7 nucleotides agree with TRBD1. The germline V gene encodes CDR1 MDHEN and CDR2 SYDVKM. This CDR3 has 12 amino acids. Unmatched junction bases numbered 6, after V lost 6 bases and J lost 10 bases. The CDR3 sequence: CASRSGGREQFF. The CDR3 nucleotides are TGTGCCAGCAGGTCAGGGGGTCGGGAGCAGTTCTTC. The full variable domain, in which reference TRBV28 and TRBJ2-1 provide the parts outside the CDR3, is DVKVTQSSRYLVKRTGEKVFLECVQDMDHENMFWYRQDPGLGLRLIYFSYDVKMKEKGDIPEGYSVSREKKERFSLILESASTNQTSMYLCASRSGGREQFFGPGTRLTVL.

This chain connects TRBV7-2 to TRBJ1-4; D ambiguous. This CDR3 spans 18 amino acids. The germline V and J ends were trimmed by 5 bases and 2 bases, with 21 bases remaining between them. CDR1 SGHTA and CDR2 FQGNSA come from the germline V gene. CDR3 in amino acids: CASSPNRGSWSTNEKLFF. The CDR3 DNA follows: TGTGCCAGCAGCCCTAACCGTGGCTCCTGGTCCACTAATGAAAAACTGTTTTTT.

This clonotype showed up just a few times. V and J are TRBV7-9 and TRBJ2-7; tentatively, D is TRBD2 (7 bases). The V gene's germline CDR1 is SEHNR and CDR2 FQNEAQ (reference sequence). V lost 2 bases and J 7 bases, leaving 12 bases between the germline ends. This CDR3 is built from 13 residues. For the CDR3, the DNA is TGTGCCAGCAGCTTAAAAGGGGGAGGGGAGCAGTACGTC. This translates into CASSLKGGGEQYV.

This clonotype has a handful of counts. The chain recombines TRBV7-9 with TRBJ1-6, with 8 bases lining up with TRBD1. Germline trimming cut 1 base from V and 10 bases from J; bases unmatched to any gene: 0. CDR3 length: 13 amino acids. Germline loops: CDR1 SEHNR, CDR2 FQNEAQ (reference sequence). CDR3 region: CASSLGTGSPLHF. As DNA, the CDR3 is TGTGCCAGCAGCTTAGGGACAGGGTCACCCCTCCACTTT.

This clonotype was observed a handful of times. V and J are TRBV7-2 and TRBJ2-5; a possible D gene is TRBD2 (7 bases). Trimming shortened V by 2 bases and J by 4 bases, and 17 bases separated the two germline ends. Germline lookup yields CDR1 SGHTA and CDR2 FQGNSA. CDR3 length equals 16 residues. CDR3 region: CASSLFFPGGGETQYF. DNA for the CDR3: TGTGCCAGCAGCTTATTTTTTCCGGGGGGCGGAGAGACCCAGTACTTC.

This clonotype has only a few counts. The V call is TRBV2, the J call TRBJ1-6; 8 positions agree with TRBD1. V dropped 8 bases and J dropped 5; count of bases not matched to a gene: 2. This CDR3 spans 13 amino acids. Germline CDR1 and CDR2: SNHLY and FYNNEI. CDR3 sequence reads: CASGQGDNSPLHF. The DNA for the CDR3 is TGTGCCAGCGGACAGGGCGATAATTCACCCCTCCACTTT.

This clonotype was seen many times. The chain employs TRBV12-3 or TRBV12-4 and TRBJ2-7; TRBD2 might be the D (6 bases). This CDR3 is 12 amino acids long. Deletions cut 5 bases from V and 10 bases from J, with 15 bases between. CDR3 sequence reads: CASSGTVGGQYV. DNA for the CDR3: TGTGCCAGCAGTGGGACGGTCGGGGGTCAGTACGTC.

This chain joins TRBV4-3 and TRBJ1-1; perhaps TRBD1 as D (5 bases). Germline V gives CDR1 LGHNA, CDR2 YSLEER. This CDR3 comprises 13 residues. Trimming removed 8 bases from V and 6 bases from J, with 16 bases in between. The CDR3, as DNA: TGCGCCAGCCGGGGGGTTGAGGAGTCTGAAGCTTTCTTT. Protein: CASRGVEESEAFF.

This clonotype was seen a handful of times. The V and J genes are TRBV20-1 and TRBJ2-7, with 9 bases lining up with TRBD2. Germline V gene data show CDR1 as DFQATT and CDR2 as SNEGSKA (reference sequence). The junction had 8 bases not matched to a gene; V was cut back by 3 bases and J by 11 bases. The CDR3 contains 12 residues. CDR3: CSARTSGDGKYF. The CDR3 region has the DNA TGCAGTGCTAGGACTAGCGGAGATGGGAAGTACTTC.

This clonotype showed up many times. This chain uses TRBV7-9 with TRBJ2-3; weak D call: TRBD1 (6 bases). Germline CDR1 reads SEHNR; CDR2 reads FQNEAQ (reference sequence). The CDR3 is 14 amino acids. The germline V and J ends were trimmed by 2 bases and 3 bases, with 9 bases remaining between them. CDR3: CASSLRQATDTQYF. CDR3 DNA sequence: TGTGCCAGCAGCTTACGACAGGCTACAGATACGCAGTATTTT. Combining the CDR3 with reference TRBV7-9 and TRBJ2-3 gives the whole variable domain DTGVSQNPRHKITKRGQNVTFRCDPISEHNRLYWYRQTLGQGPEFLTYFQNEAQLEKSRLLSDRFSAERPKGSFSTLEIQRTEQGDSAMYLCASSLRQATDTQYFGPGTRLTVL.

The chain employs TRBV25-1 and TRBJ2-3; 7 bases agree with TRBD1. Germline loops: CDR1 MGHDK, CDR2 SYGVNS. Losses at the gene ends were 2 bases for V and 1 base for J; bases not matched to a gene: 0. This CDR3 is built from 14 residues. CDR3 sequence (DNA): TGTGCCAGCAGTGAAGGACAGGGCACAGATACGCAGTATTTT. This translates into CASSEGQGTDTQYF. The full variable domain, rest sourced from reference TRBV25-1 and TRBJ2-3, is EADIYQTPRYLVIGTGKKITLECSQTMGHDKMYWYQQDPGMELHLIHYSYGVNSTEKGDLSSESTVSRIRTEHFPLTLESARPSHTSQYLCASSEGQGTDTQYFGPGTRLTVL.

This clonotype was observed a few times. This chain links TRBV12-3 or TRBV12-4 with TRBJ1-4; D is unresolved. The ends were cut back, 5 bases at V and 7 bases at J, with 11 bases in the middle. CDR3 length equals 13 residues. CDR3 nucleotide sequence: TGTGCCAGCAGTCCGGCCCTACGTGAAAAACTGTTTTTT. Amino acids: CASSPALREKLFF.

This clonotype came up a few times. The chain uses TRBV14 and TRBJ2-2; D not resolved. The CDR3 runs 13 residues. Trimming removed 1 base from V and 6 bases from J, with 6 bases in between. Germline CDR1 and CDR2: SGHDN and FVKESK. The CDR3 sequence: CASSQGWAGELFF. In nucleotides, the CDR3 is TGTGCCAGCAGCCAAGGATGGGCCGGGGAGCTGTTTTTT.